This is a list of T cell receptor beta chains from one sample in a study of cytomegalovirus exposure and HLA in healthy donors. The protocol was immunoSEQ multiplex PCR, while the TCRdb copy is restricted to in-frame clones and leaves out a portion. This table holds around 150,000 clones, approximately 77% found once. The sample was PBMCs. The receptors were sampled from a man aged 18 to 30 in good health and CMV-seronegative. CDR3s include the opening cysteine and the closing phenylalanine or tryptophan. Each record gives: clone size, J gene, D gene, V gene, CDR3 protein, CDR3 DNA. A D gene is named only where the DNA matches it firmly. Clone size is shown for a subset of rows, as once, few, many or a class of expanded clone.

NA	TRBJ2-6	TRBD1	TRBV19	CASSGRTGGTANVLTF	TGTGCCAGTAGTGGCCGGACAGGGGGGACTGCCAACGTCCTGACTTTC
NA	TRBJ2-5	NA	TRBV27	CASSTGMETQYF	TGTGCCAGCAGCACAGGGATGGAGACCCAGTACTTC
NA	TRBJ2-1	NA	TRBV5-6	CASSSPKGRGWDEQFF	TGTGCCAGCAGCTCCCCCAAAGGTAGAGGGTGGGATGAGCAGTTCTTC
once	TRBJ2-5	TRBD2	TRBV9	CASSVVGSGTETQYF	TGTGCCAGCAGCGTAGTTGGTAGCGGGACAGAGACCCAGTACTTC
few	TRBJ1-1	NA	TRBV7-2	CASSLRGQYTEAFF	TGTGCCAGCAGCTTACGCGGACAATACACTGAAGCTTTCTTT
few	TRBJ2-7	TRBD1	TRBV28	CAGRSSGTGDYEQYF	TGTGCCGGACGTTCGAGCGGGACAGGGGACTACGAGCAGTACTTC
few	TRBJ2-1	NA	TRBV6-5	CASSPPPEQFF	TGTGCCAGCAGTCCTCCTCCCGAGCAGTTCTTC
NA	TRBJ1-2	NA	TRBV6-6	CASSPGGGYTF	TGTGCCAGCAGTCCGGGGGGTGGCTACACCTTC
NA	TRBJ2-1	TRBD2	TRBV10-1	CASSDRTSGYNEQFF	TGCGCCAGCAGTGATCGGACTAGCGGCTACAATGAGCAGTTCTTC
NA	TRBJ2-7	TRBD2	TRBV5-4	CASTKRGGTSGYEQYF	TGTGCCAGCACCAAACGGGGAGGGACTAGCGGCTACGAGCAGTACTTC
NA	TRBJ2-1	TRBD2	TRBV4-1	CASSQETGTSGYNEQFF	TGCGCCAGCAGCCAAGAGACCGGGACTAGCGGTTACAATGAGCAGTTCTTC
NA	TRBJ1-1	NA	TRBV5-4	CASSLGTGRGAEAFF	TGTGCCAGCAGCTTAGGAACAGGGCGAGGGGCTGAAGCTTTCTTT
NA	TRBJ2-1	NA	TRBV9	CASSVFVRNEQFF	TGTGCCAGCAGCGTTTTTGTCCGGAATGAGCAGTTCTTC
NA	TRBJ2-5	NA	TRBV7-8	CASSLDTGLQETQYF	TGTGCCAGCAGCTTAGATACAGGGCTCCAAGAGACCCAGTACTTC
NA	TRBJ1-2	TRBD1	TRBV29-1	CSVGSIGQGSYYGYTF	TGCAGCGTTGGGAGTATCGGACAGGGTTCCTACTATGGCTACACCTTC
NA	TRBJ2-3	NA	TRBV27	CASSTPEGNTQYF	TGTGCCAGCAGCACCCCGGAGGGGAATACGCAGTATTTT
NA	TRBJ2-1	NA	TRBV6-5	CASSPHGGGRGEQFF	TGTGCCAGCAGCCCTCACGGGGGCGGGAGAGGAGAGCAGTTCTTC
NA	TRBJ2-5	TRBD1	TRBV9	CASSSGQGSETQYF	TGTGCCAGCAGCTCCGGACAGGGGTCCGAGACCCAGTACTTC
NA	TRBJ2-3	TRBD2	TRBV5-1	CASSSGGPASGSDTQYF	TGCGCCAGCAGCTCCGGAGGCCCTGCTAGCGGCTCAGATACGCAGTATTTT
NA	TRBJ1-5	NA	TRBV6-5	CASSRQADQPQHF	TGTGCCAGCAGTCGGCAGGCTGATCAGCCCCAGCATTTT